What follows is one T cell receptor beta chain and its context. Its antigen is undetermined. The data originate from a study of T-cell memory formation after mild COVID-19. TCRdb reprocessed the 5' RACE reads via MiXCR and lists one record per CDR3 protein. The top ten hold approximately 3.3% of the sample, which has about 150,000 distinct CDR3 sequences, 13% seen once. Germline V gives CDR1 SGHTA, CDR2 FQGNSA. CDR3 length equals 15 residues. Trimming cost V 1 base and J 2 bases; bases outside gene matches: 4. Study results and limitations: Contracting clones localized mainly to CM and EM when CD4+ and mainly to EMRA when CD8+. From day 15 to 85, contracting clones were balanced between CD4 and CD8, whereas later expanders leaned toward CD4+.

The V call is TRBV7-2, the J call TRBJ2-7; 8 bases align to TRBD1. The receptor was isolated from a man aged 18 to 29 who had mild COVID-19 (a few samples of this study predate the infection). Cell type and time point are not known. The sample consisted of PBMCs or a T cell subset sorted from them (not recorded which). The CDR3 bases are TGTGCCAGCAGCTTAGACCCGGGACAGGCCTACGAGCAGTACTTC. It is translated as CASSLDPGQAYEQYF.